Below, 29 T cell receptor beta chains from the same sample are listed, as sequenced in a study of blood T cell repertoires in COVID-19. Sequencing used immunoSEQ multiplex PCR; TCRdb keeps in-frame clones, though not all of them. The sample contains approximately 200,000 clones, roughly three quarters of which appear only once. Sample: peripheral blood. The receptors come from a man aged 55 to 69 with active or convalescent COVID-19.

The gene calls are TRBV7-2 and TRBJ1-5; D call uncertain. Per germline, CDR1 SGHTA and CDR2 FQGNSA. CDR3 size: 16 residues. The V gene lost 1 base and the J gene lost 3 bases, with 13 bases spanning the gap. The CDR3 DNA sequence: TGTGCCAGCAGCTTAGTCACGGGAGAGAACAATCAGCCCCAGCATTTT. It translates to CASSLVTGENNQPQHF.

This clone was detected only once. The J gene is TRBJ2-2, the V gene TRBV5-5; possibly TRBD2 for D (6 bases). The V gene's germline CDR1 is SGHKS and CDR2 YYEKEE (reference sequence). The CDR3 length is 16 residues. The V gene lost 4 bases and the J gene lost 6 bases, with 19 bases spanning the gap. CDR3 sequence (DNA): TGTGCCAGCAGCCTAAAGGAGGTTCGGGGGTCCGGGGAGCTGTTTTTT. It is translated as CASSLKEVRGSGELFF.

This chain joins TRBV5-1 and TRBJ2-5; 7 bases align to TRBD2. Germline lookup yields CDR1 SGHRS and CDR2 YFSETQ. CDR3 length: 16 residues. V dropped 0 bases and J dropped 7; count of bases not matched to a gene: 12. The CDR3 sequence is CASSLEAGAGVGTQYF. In nucleotides, the CDR3 is TGCGCCAGCAGCTTGGAGGCGGGAGCTGGGGTAGGGACCCAGTACTTC.

The chain links TRBV19 to TRBJ1-5; 8 nucleotides agree with TRBD1. Losses at the gene ends were 8 bases for V and 7 bases for J; bases not matched to a gene: 16. The germline V gene encodes CDR1 LNHDA and CDR2 SQIVND (reference sequence). The CDR3 extends over 16 amino acids. CDR3 in DNA: TGTGCCAGTCGAAAGGATACAGGGGGGGGTAGGCAGCCCCAGCATTTT. Amino acids: CASRKDTGGGRQPQHF.

V and J are TRBV29-1 and TRBJ2-7, with 11 bases matching TRBD1. Germline lookup yields CDR1 SQVTM and CDR2 ANQGSEA. The CDR3 runs to 13 residues. After removal of 3 bases from V and 6 bases from J, the junction contained 4 bases not matched to a gene. The CDR3 DNA follows: TGCAGCGTTGAGGGGACAGGGGGAGGCGAGCAGTACTTC. This codes for CSVEGTGGGEQYF.

In this sample, this clone turned up once. The chain has TRBV6-2 or TRBV6-3 and TRBJ2-7; D may be TRBD2 (6 bases). Deletions cut 4 bases from V and 0 bases from J, with 13 bases between. The CDR3 sequence is 15 residues long. Germline values: CDR1 MNHEY, CDR2 SVGEGT. Written as DNA, the CDR3 is TGTGCCAGCAGTTCGGGACTGTCGAGCTCCTACGAGCAGTACTTC. This sequence encodes CASSSGLSSSYEQYF.

The rearrangement links TRBV6-6 to TRBJ1-1, with a tentative D call TRBD1 (6 bases). Germline CDR1 and CDR2: MNHNY and SVGAGI (reference sequence). The CDR3 totals 15 residues. V lost 0 bases, J lost 1 base, and 9 bases lay in between. CDR3 bases: TGTGCCAGCAGTTACTCGCCCAGGGGGAACACTGAAGCTTTCTTT. Its translation is CASSYSPRGNTEAFF.

CDR3 DNA sequence: TGTGCCAGCAGCGAGAGGCAGCCCCAGCATTTT. Residues: CASSERQPQHF. The rearrangement uses TRBV5-8 and TRBJ1-5; D unclear. The CDR3 covers 11 residues. Trimming took off 4 bases at V and 7 bases at J, with 6 bases between the two ends. Germline-derived CDR1 and CDR2 are SGHTS and YDEGEE.

This chain links TRBV4-1 with TRBJ2-3, with TRBD2 matching over 9 bases. The CDR3 runs 21 residues. In germline, CDR1 is MGHRA, CDR2 YSYEKL. V lost 0 bases to trimming and J lost 1 base; unmatched junction nucleotides: 17. The CDR3 spells CASSQDPGSIAGAGGTDTQYF. The CDR3 bases are TGCGCCAGCAGCCAAGATCCCGGCAGTATAGCGGGAGCGGGTGGCACAGATACGCAGTATTTT.

CDR3 DNA sequence: TGTGCCACCGCATCGGACACCTACACAGATACGCAGTATTTT. This sequence encodes CATASDTYTDTQYF. The chain couples TRBV10-3 to TRBJ2-3; TRBD1 might be the D (5 bases). Germline assignment: CDR1 ENHRY and CDR2 SYGVKD. CDR3 length: 14 residues. The germline V and J ends were trimmed by 10 bases and 2 bases, with 16 bases remaining between them.

Ten or more counts support this clone. This chain connects TRBV5-5 to TRBJ2-2; D not certain. Germline loops: CDR1 SGHKS, CDR2 YYEKEE (reference sequence). The V end was cut by 2 bases, the J end by 4 bases, with 9 bases between. This CDR3 comprises 14 residues. The CDR3 region has the DNA TGTGCCAGCAGCTTCATGACTGGCACCGGGGAGCTGTTTTTT. Encoded protein: CASSFMTGTGELFF.

This chain uses TRBV2 with TRBJ2-2; 9 positions agree with TRBD2. The CDR3 consists of 14 residues. Unmatched junction bases numbered 2, after V lost 6 bases and J lost 3 bases. Germline V gene data show CDR1 as SNHLY and CDR2 as FYNNEI. In nucleotides, the CDR3 is TGTGCCAGCAGACTAGCGGGCCACACCGGGGAGCTGTTTTTT. This sequence encodes CASRLAGHTGELFF.

This clone occurred once. CDR3 loop: CASTLAAGANVLTF. The DNA of the CDR3 is TGTGCCAGCACCCTGGCGGCTGGGGCCAACGTCCTGACTTTC. V usage is TRBV5-6 and J usage is TRBJ2-6; D unresolved. V was pared by 6 bases and J by 2 bases, with 9 bases between. The CDR3 length is 14 residues. Germline assignment: CDR1 SGHDT and CDR2 YYEEEE.

The chain links TRBV28 to TRBJ2-1, with D unclear. Germline lookup yields CDR1 MDHEN and CDR2 SYDVKM. The CDR3 extends over 13 amino acids. Trimming left V 8 bases short and J 6 bases short, with 14 bases between. In nucleotides, the CDR3 is TGTGCCAGCTCAAACGGGTGGATCAATGAGCAGTTCTTC. This gives the protein CASSNGWINEQFF.

V gene TRBV27 combines with J gene TRBJ1-2; 9 nucleotides agree with TRBD1. The V segment lost 0 bases and the J segment 2 bases; nucleotides outside the gene matches: 1. The CDR3 is made up of 15 amino acids. The V gene's germline CDR1 is MNHEY and CDR2 SMNVEV (reference sequence). The CDR3 loop is CASSLSTGGNYGYTF. CDR3 bases: TGTGCCAGCAGTTTATCAACAGGGGGCAACTATGGCTACACCTTC.

CDR3 sequence reads: CSAVSSGNTIYF. In nucleotides, the CDR3 is TGCAGCGCCGTTAGTTCTGGAAACACCATATATTTT. The V call is TRBV29-1, the J call TRBJ1-3, with no clear D. Trimming removed 7 bases from V and 1 base from J, with 8 bases in between. CDR1 is SQVTM and CDR2 is ANQGSEA in the germline V gene. The CDR3 totals 12 residues.

This chain connects TRBV5-1 to TRBJ1-1, with a weak D call TRBD1 (5 bases). V lost 3 bases and J lost 5, with 14 bases in between. The CDR3 runs to 14 residues. Germline assignment: CDR1 SGHRS and CDR2 YFSETQ. The CDR3 spells CASSYSPGLTEAFF. The CDR3 DNA is TGCGCCAGCAGCTATTCGCCAGGGCTGACTGAAGCTTTCTTT.

The rearrangement links TRBV30 to TRBJ2-2; a possible D gene is TRBD2 (6 bases). Between the trimmed V and J ends, which lost 3 bases and 6 bases, there was a span of 20 bases. The CDR3 extends over 16 amino acids. Germline CDR1 is GTSNPN and CDR2 is SVGIG (reference sequence). CDR3 residues: CAWSRRAGSKAGELFF. In nucleotides, the CDR3 is TGTGCCTGGAGCCGAAGGGCCGGGAGCAAGGCCGGGGAGCTGTTTTTT.

The chain carries TRBV9 and TRBJ2-2, with 7 bases fitting TRBD1. CDR1 and CDR2 (germline): SGDLS, YYNGEE. After removal of 3 bases from V and 4 bases from J, the junction contained 6 bases not matched to a gene. The CDR3 has 15 residues. DNA for the CDR3: TGTGCCAGCAGCGAACAAGGGACAGCCACCGGGGAGCTGTTTTTT. It specifies CASSEQGTATGELFF.

The gene calls are TRBV19 and TRBJ1-1; D gene unclear. V dropped 4 bases and J dropped 6 bases, with 9 bases sitting between them. The germline gives CDR1 LNHDA, CDR2 SQIVND (reference sequence). The CDR3 runs to 12 residues. CDR3 DNA: TGTGCCAGTAGTAACCGAGAGGCTGAAGCTTTCTTT. It codes for CASSNREAEAFF.

This clone occurred once. Here the CDR3 DNA reads TGTGCCAGCTCACCGGACTCCCTTCGCTCCTACAATGAGCAGTTCTTC. Translating it yields CASSPDSLRSYNEQFF. The rearrangement joins TRBV18 to TRBJ2-1; possible D gene TRBD2, 5 bases. Trimming took off 3 bases at V and 0 bases at J, with 12 bases between the two ends. The length of the CDR3 is 16 residues. Germline CDR1 reads KGHSH; CDR2 reads LQKENI.

This chain uses TRBV5-5 with TRBJ2-1, with 9 bases aligning to TRBD2. CDR1 SGHKS and CDR2 YYEKEE come from the germline V gene (reference sequence). The CDR3 consists of 17 residues. The trim removed 0 bases at V and 2 bases at J, leaving 6 bases unmatched. The CDR3 DNA is TGTGCCAGCAGCTTGGAGGGCGGGAGGGCCCCCTACAATGAGCAGTTCTTC. Protein product: CASSLEGGRAPYNEQFF.

V gene TRBV7-8 combines with J gene TRBJ1-5; D is uncertain. V shed 5 bases and J shed 4 bases, with 12 bases lying between them. The length of the CDR3 is 14 residues. Germline CDR1 is SGHVS and CDR2 is FQNEAQ. The CDR3 nucleotides read TGTGCCAGCAGCCTAATAGGCGGGAATCAGCCCCAGCATTTT. Translating it yields CASSLIGGNQPQHF.

The gene calls are TRBV20-1 and TRBJ2-1; possibly TRBD2 for D (6 bases). Germline CDR1 and CDR2: DFQATT and SNEGSKA (reference sequence). V was pared by 7 bases and J by 7 bases, with 11 bases between. This CDR3 spans 11 amino acids. The CDR3 sequence is CSVGRPNEQFF. The CDR3 nucleotides read TGCAGTGTGGGGAGGCCGAATGAGCAGTTCTTC.

V and J are TRBV5-4 and TRBJ2-1, with D tentatively TRBD2 (5 bases). This CDR3 region has 14 residues. Germline values: CDR1 SGHNT, CDR2 YYREEE (reference sequence). With 2 bases removed from V and 8 bases from J, the gap between germline ends came to 14 bases. The CDR3 is CASSLEGPADEQFF. CDR3 in DNA: TGTGCCAGCAGCTTAGAGGGTCCCGCCGATGAGCAGTTCTTC.

This clone was found a few times. The gene calls are TRBV7-9 and TRBJ1-3; D gene uncertain. This CDR3 has 15 residues. Germline CDR1 reads SEHNR; CDR2 reads FQNEAQ (reference sequence). V dropped 2 bases and J dropped 4 bases, with 12 bases sitting between them. For the CDR3, the DNA is TGTGCCAGCAGCTTATGGGCAGATCTCGGAAACACCATATATTTT. It is translated as CASSLWADLGNTIYF. The entire variable domain, with the rest obtained from reference TRBV7-9 and TRBJ1-3, is as follows: DTGVSQNPRHKITKRGQNVTFRCDPISEHNRLYWYRQTLGQGPEFLTYFQNEAQLEKSRLLSDRFSAERPKGSFSTLEIQRTEQGDSAMYLCASSLWADLGNTIYFGEGSWLTVV.

The chain has TRBV5-4 and TRBJ1-1, with D perhaps matching TRBD1 (6 bases). Per germline, CDR1 SGHNT and CDR2 YYREEE (reference sequence). The V end lost 2 bases, the J end lost 1 base, and 9 bases lay between the germline ends. This CDR3 has 14 residues. The DNA for the CDR3 is TGTGCCAGCAGCTTTCAGGGGAGGAACACTGAAGCTTTCTTT. This sequence encodes CASSFQGRNTEAFF. The complete variable domain, with remaining parts taken from reference TRBV5-4 and TRBJ1-1, reads ETGVTQSPTHLIKTRGQQVTLRCSSQSGHNTVSWYQQALGQGPQFIFQYYREEENGRGNFPPRFSGLQFPNYSSELNVNALELDDSALYLCASSFQGRNTEAFFGQGTRLTVV.

This chain joins TRBV9 and TRBJ2-4; TRBD2 matches at 10 bases. The CDR3 has 16 amino acids. Germline loops: CDR1 SGDLS, CDR2 YYNGEE. The V and J ends lost 0 bases and 5 bases, in that order; junction bases with no gene match: 5. The CDR3 spells CASSVGAGGLENIQYF. CDR3 nucleotides: TGTGCCAGCAGCGTAGGAGCGGGAGGGTTGGAAAACATTCAGTACTTC.

In DNA, the CDR3 is TGTGCCAGCAGCGTGGGACTAGCGGGAGGTAACATTCAGTACTTC. Protein product: CASSVGLAGGNIQYF. The chain joins TRBV9 to TRBJ2-4, with 15 bases lining up with TRBD2. Looked up from germline, CDR1 is SGDLS and CDR2 is YYNGEE. The J segment lost 7 bases and the V segment lost 2 bases, leaving 1 base of the junction unmatched. The CDR3 is made up of 15 amino acids.